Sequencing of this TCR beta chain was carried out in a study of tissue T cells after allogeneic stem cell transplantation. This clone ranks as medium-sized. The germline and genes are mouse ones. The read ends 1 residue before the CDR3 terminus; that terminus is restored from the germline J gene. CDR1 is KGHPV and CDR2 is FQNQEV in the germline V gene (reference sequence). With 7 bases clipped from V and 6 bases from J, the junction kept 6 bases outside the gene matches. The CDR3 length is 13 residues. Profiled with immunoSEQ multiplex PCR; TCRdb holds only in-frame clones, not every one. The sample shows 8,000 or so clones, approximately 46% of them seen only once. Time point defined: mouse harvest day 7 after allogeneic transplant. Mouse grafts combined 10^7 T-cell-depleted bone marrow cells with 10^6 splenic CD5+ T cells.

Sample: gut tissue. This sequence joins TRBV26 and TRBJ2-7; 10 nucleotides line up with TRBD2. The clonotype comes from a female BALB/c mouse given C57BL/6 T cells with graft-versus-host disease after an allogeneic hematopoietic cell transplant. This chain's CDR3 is CASNHWGGAEQYF. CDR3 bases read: TGTGCCAGCAACCACTGGGGGGGGGCTGAACAGTAC.